A selection of T cell receptor beta chains follows, all from one sample in a study of identical twins. TCRdb reanalysed the 5' RACE reads using MiXCR and keeps one entry per CDR3 protein. Here the sample spans roughly 1.6 million distinct CDR3 sequences, 32% being singletons. Sequencing used cord blood. The receptors stem from a newborn girl in good health. The CDR3 runs from the conserved cysteine through the conserved F or W. For some rows the clone size is stated as once, few or many, or as a class when expanded; others skip it.

clone size: NA
V gene: TRBV21-1
J gene: TRBJ2-1
CDR3 protein: CASLLRFGDEQFF

clone size: NA
V gene: TRBV27
J gene: TRBJ2-7
CDR3 protein: CASSLSKRLNYEQYF

clone size: few
V gene: TRBV30
J gene: TRBJ1-1
CDR3 protein: CAWSVMNTEAFF

clone size: NA
V gene: TRBV7-2
J gene: TRBJ2-2
CDR3 protein: CASSLGGILDTGELFF

clone size: NA
V gene: TRBV20-1
J gene: TRBJ2-2
CDR3 protein: CSALPTRENTGELFF

clone size: NA
V gene: TRBV18
J gene: TRBJ2-1
CDR3 protein: CASSPMGESSYNEQFF

clone size: few
V gene: TRBV19
J gene: TRBJ2-5
CDR3 protein: CASSILGRTAETQYF

clone size: NA
V gene: TRBV9
J gene: TRBJ2-3
CDR3 protein: CASSGGTSEFTDTQYF

clone size: few
V gene: TRBV28
J gene: NA
CDR3 protein: CASSFGGRVYNEQYF

clone size: NA
V gene: TRBV7-2
J gene: TRBJ1-6
CDR3 protein: CASSLAVYQGRSPLHF

clone size: once
V gene: TRBV6-6
J gene: TRBJ2-5
CDR3 protein: CASRTFTSGDYNEQYF